These 4 T cell receptor beta chains were all obtained from the same sample, sequenced in a study of neurological immune-mediated disorders. Each CDR3 protein gets one entry after TCRdb re-called the 5' RACE reads with MiXCR. Here the sample spans tens of thousands of distinct CDR3 sequences, around 2.9% being singletons. Sample: PBMCs. The receptor set was obtained from a woman in her 50s with multiple sclerosis.

This clonotype was detected only a few times. This chain connects TRBV5-1 to TRBJ1-1; tentative D call: TRBD1 (5 bases). This CDR3 has 14 residues. Germline V lookup: CDR1 SGHRS, CDR2 YFSETQ. Deletions cut 4 bases from V and 0 bases from J, with 10 bases between. CDR3 amino acids: CASSQGVLNTEAFF. DNA of the CDR3: TGCGCCAGCAGCCAGGGTGTTCTGAACACTGAAGCTTTCTTT.

The table lists this clonotype with many counts. The chain has TRBV21-1 and TRBJ1-6. TRBV21-1 is designated a pseudogene. This CDR3 spans 13 amino acids. CDR3 sequence: CASLVWRNSPLHF. CDR3 DNA sequence: TGTGCCAGCTTAGTTTGGAGAAATTCACCCCTCCACTTT.

This clonotype came up many times. The chain is built from TRBV5-1 and TRBJ2-7, with D perhaps matching TRBD1 (5 bases). Germline assignment: CDR1 SGHRS and CDR2 YFSETQ. CDR3 length equals 16 residues. V shed 4 bases and J shed 0 bases, with 17 bases lying between them. The CDR3: CASSQIMDTGSYEQYF. The CDR3 nucleotides read TGCGCCAGCAGCCAGATCATGGACACCGGCTCCTACGAGCAGTACTTC.

This clonotype was seen many times. The chain links TRBV24-1 to TRBJ2-3; D not certain. Trimming removed 9 bases from V and 2 bases from J, with 11 bases in between. This CDR3 comprises 13 residues. CDR1 and CDR2 from the germline V gene are KGHDR and SFDVKD. CDR3 nucleotide sequence: TGTGCCACCTACGACTCGGACACAGATACGCAGTATTTT. Protein: CATYDSDTDTQYF.